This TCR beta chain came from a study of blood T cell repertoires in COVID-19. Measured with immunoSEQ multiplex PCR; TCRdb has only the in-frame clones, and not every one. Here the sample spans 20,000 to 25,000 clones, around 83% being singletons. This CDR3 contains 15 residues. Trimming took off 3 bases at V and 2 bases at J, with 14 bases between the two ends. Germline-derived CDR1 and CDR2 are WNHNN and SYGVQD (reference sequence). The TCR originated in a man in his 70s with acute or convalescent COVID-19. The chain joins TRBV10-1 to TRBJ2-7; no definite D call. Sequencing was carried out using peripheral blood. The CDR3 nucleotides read TGCGCCAGCAGTGATGGCTCCGAAGAGGCCTACGAGCAGTACTTC. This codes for CASSDGSEEAYEQYF.